Listed below are T cell receptor beta chains from one sample, sequenced in a study of blood T cell repertoires in COVID-19. The repertoire was sequenced with immunoSEQ multiplex PCR; TCRdb's copy has only in-frame clones and lacks some. In the table there are around 310,000 clones, approximately 89% of which are singletons. Sample: PBMCs or T cells enriched from blood (not recorded which). These receptors came from a man aged 25 to 45 who had recovered from COVID-19. CDR3s leave out the opening cysteine and the closing phenylalanine or tryptophan.

j_call	v_call	cdr3_length	cdr3_aa
TRBJ1-1	TRBV28	11	ASSSGEVTEAF
TRBJ1-5	TRBV5-5	13	ASSFGGISNQPQH
TRBJ2-1	TRBV5-6	14	ASSLATGGAYNEQF
TRBJ1-1	TRBV2	14	ASSEEGTGVGTEAF
TRBJ1-2	TRBV2	11	ASEGQEDYGYT
TRBJ2-3	TRBV28	13	ASSSGTGQTDTQY
TRBJ2-1	TRBV3-1/TRBV3-2	12	ASSRSGTNNEQF
TRBJ2-5	TRBV6-5	12	ASTQTGSQETQY
TRBJ2-2	TRBV5-6	13	ASSSPRGGNWELF
TRBJ2-3	TRBV10-3	11	AISEWRSDTQY
TRBJ1-1	TRBV4-1	12	ASSLRAKNTEAF
TRBJ2-3	TRBV27	12	ASGGGLPTDTQY
TRBJ2-5	TRBV9	14	ASSPTSGGLQETQY
TRBJ2-5	TRBV2	12	ASRIEIVKETQY
TRBJ2-3	TRBV7-2	13	ASRKLTSRTDTQY
TRBJ2-1	TRBV11-3	15	ASSVRLAEGYYNEQF
TRBJ2-7	TRBV6-5	11	ASSDPGLAVLY
TRBJ1-1	TRBV5-4	13	ASSSYRSSGTEAF
TRBJ1-5	TRBV9	12	ASNGNGGNQPQH
TRBJ2-2	TRBV19	13	ASSTAGGYTGELF
TRBJ1-2	TRBV13	13	ASSLGLDGSYGYT
TRBJ1-2	TRBV10-1	13	ASSEERQGVHGYT
TRBJ2-1	TRBV5-1	13	ASSLIRQANNEQF
TRBJ1-5	TRBV28	13	ASSLTAGSNQPQH
TRBJ2-7	TRBV9	13	ASSVGQGVAYEQY
TRBJ2-5	TRBV5-6	12	ASSRTGIQETQY
TRBJ1-5	TRBV10-2	12	ASSAKGNNQPQH
TRBJ1-1	TRBV3-1/TRBV3-2	14	ASSQGLTGGNTEAF
TRBJ2-7	TRBV6-5	11	ASSRGQGYEQY
TRBJ2-5	TRBV18	12	ASSPTGNPETQY
TRBJ1-5	TRBV10-1	9	ASRRSQPQH
TRBJ1-4	TRBV12-3/TRBV12-4	11	ASRTRHLEKLF
TRBJ2-3	TRBV9	12	ASSVLGNTDTQY
TRBJ1-6	TRBV3-1/TRBV3-2	12	ASSQVQGQSPLH
TRBJ1-6	TRBV6-1	12	ASSEQGPKSPLH
TRBJ2-7	TRBV28	13	ASSSTGGQAVEQY
TRBJ2-7	TRBV6-5	9	ASLSGNEQY
TRBJ1-2	TRBV6-5	13	ASSYSNRQGYGYT
TRBJ1-2	TRBV12-3/TRBV12-4	11	ASSTTGIYGYT
TRBJ2-3	TRBV6-5	14	ASSYSRGNRADTQY
TRBJ2-3	TRBV18	14	ASSPLRLRDTDTQY
TRBJ2-3	TRBV9	15	ASSVEASGGTTDTQY
TRBJ1-2	TRBV11-2	14	ASSLVQGGLTHGYT
TRBJ2-1	TRBV7-6	12	ATTVGTAIYEQF
TRBJ2-1	TRBV4-2	14	ASSQVLSNSYNEQF
TRBJ2-7	TRBV3-1/TRBV3-2	12	ASSPPGHAYEQY
TRBJ2-7	TRBV6-1	15	ASSEGDPGLALYEQY
TRBJ2-7	TRBV9	13	ASSTTTSGTYEQY
TRBJ2-5	TRBV24-1	14	ATSDPGQGAGETQY
TRBJ2-1	TRBV7-8	14	ASSSRGGGLYNEQF
TRBJ2-5	TRBV6-1	17	ASSEALRGLAGFGETQY
TRBJ2-1	TRBV4-1	15	ASSQDTLAGVYNEQF